The 32 T cell receptor beta chains in this list originate from one sample, sequenced in a study of T cells in Graves' hyperthyroidism and ophthalmopathy. TCR beta CDR3 region amplification was performed from RNA transcripts. When the TCR CDR3 underwent first-round RT-PCR, the HTBI primer set was used. TCRdb re-derived calls from the multiplex PCR reads in MiXCR, one entry per CDR3 protein. The sample holds 600,000 to 800,000 distinct CDR3 sequences, 30% to 40% seen once. Sequencing used blood. The receptors derive from a woman aged 40-49 years with Graves' hyperthyroidism.

This clonotype was picked up a small number of times. The chain joins TRBV7-2 to TRBJ2-7, with 8 bases that match TRBD2. J gave up 1 base and V 6 bases, and 5 bases lay outside the gene matches. Germline CDR1 is SGHTA and CDR2 is FQGNSA. This CDR3 is 14 amino acids long. CDR3 bases: TGTGCCAGCAGTTCTCAGCGGGGGTCCTACGAGCAGTACTTC. It is translated as CASSSQRGSYEQYF.

This clonotype appeared many times. The V and J genes are TRBV19 and TRBJ1-1, with a tentative D call TRBD1 (6 bases). The CDR3 runs to 15 residues. Germline V gives CDR1 LNHDA, CDR2 SQIVND (reference sequence). Trimming removed 1 base at V and 1 base at J, with 10 bases between. In DNA, the CDR3 is TGTGCCAGTAGTATAGGACAGGCAGGGAACACTGAAGCTTTCTTT. This translates into CASSIGQAGNTEAFF.

Comment on this clonotype: Being one base from a much bigger clone, this may be a read error. The chain has TRBV20-1 and TRBJ2-7, with 7 bases matching TRBD1. CDR1 is DFQATT and CDR2 is SNEGSKA in the germline V gene (reference sequence). The CDR3 is 12 residues long. The CDR3 DNA reads as TGCAGTGCTAGGGGACAGTCCTACGAGCGGTACTTC. Its protein product is CSARGQSYERYF.

The chain employs TRBV18 and TRBJ2-5, with TRBD2 as a possible D gene (5 bases). The germline V gene encodes CDR1 KGHSH and CDR2 LQKENI. The ends were cut back, 3 bases at V and 1 base at J, with 12 bases in the middle. CDR3 length: 15 residues. For the CDR3, the DNA is TGTGCCAGCTCACCCTCTCCGAGGGCCCAAGAGACCCAGTACTTC. Amino acid sequence: CASSPSPRAQETQYF.

There are many counts of this clonotype. The chain joins TRBV7-2 to TRBJ1-2; 9 bases agree with TRBD1. This CDR3 has 15 residues. The V gene's germline CDR1 is SGHTA and CDR2 FQGNSA. J gave up 7 bases and V 4 bases, and 10 bases lay outside the gene matches. DNA of the CDR3: TGTGCCAGCAGCTCCATACAGGGGGCGCGTGGTGGCTACACCTTC. It specifies CASSSIQGARGGYTF.

The chain joins TRBV20-1 to TRBJ1-2; D might be TRBD1 (5 bases). The V end was cut by 7 bases, the J end by 7 bases, with 13 bases between. This CDR3 comprises 11 residues. Germline V gene lookup returns CDR1 DFQATT and CDR2 SNEGSKA (reference sequence). The CDR3 loop reads CSVARGGGYTF. The CDR3 bases are TGCAGTGTAGCGCGGGGGGGTGGCTACACCTTC.

This chain connects TRBV7-2 to TRBJ1-6; D remains ambiguous. This CDR3 spans 17 amino acids. Germline-derived CDR1 and CDR2 are SGHTA and FQGNSA. Trimming left V 4 bases short and J 0 bases short, with 13 bases between. CDR3 coding DNA: TGTGCCAGCAGCTATCGGGCCTCCAGCTCCTATAATTCACCCCTCCACTTT. Translating it yields CASSYRASSSYNSPLHF.

The chain is built from TRBV20-1 and TRBJ2-7, with D tentatively TRBD1 or TRBD2 (5 bases each). Germline CDR1 is DFQATT and CDR2 is SNEGSKA (reference sequence). The length of the CDR3 is 13 residues. V lost 5 bases to trimming and J lost 2 bases, with 13 bases between them. CDR3 DNA: TGCAGTGCTCCTCCGGGACCGACCTACGAGCAGTACTTC. This encodes CSAPPGPTYEQYF.

The V and J genes are TRBV12-3 or TRBV12-4 and TRBJ2-2; maybe TRBD2 (5 bases). Trimming pared 6 bases from V and 1 base from J, leaving 12 bases between. The CDR3 sequence is 15 residues long. CDR3: CASSPIAGNTGELFF. The CDR3 DNA sequence: TGTGCCAGCAGCCCCATCGCGGGGAACACCGGGGAGCTGTTTTTT.

V usage is TRBV19 and J usage is TRBJ2-3; D is ambiguous. V was shortened by 7 bases and J by 1 base, with 12 bases between the two germline ends. The CDR3 is 14 amino acids. CDR1 is LNHDA, CDR2 SQIVND, per germline (reference sequence). CDR3: CASTESPGTDTQYF. The CDR3 DNA sequence: TGTGCCAGTACGGAGAGCCCAGGCACAGATACGCAGTATTTT.

The chain combines TRBV29-1 with TRBJ2-3; D may be TRBD2 (6 bases). V was trimmed by 4 bases and J by 5 bases, leaving 19 bases between them. This CDR3 region has 15 residues. The germline V gene encodes CDR1 SQVTM and CDR2 ANQGSEA. The CDR3 DNA is TGCAGCGTTGGAGTAAGCGGGCCCCTCGGAGATACGCAGTATTTT. Its translation: CSVGVSGPLGDTQYF.

This clonotype was counted ten times or more. The CDR3 protein is CSVALKQGNEQYF. The CDR3 DNA is TGCAGCGTTGCCCTCAAACAGGGAAACGAGCAGTACTTC. The V call is TRBV29-1, the J call TRBJ2-7; D perhaps matches TRBD1 (6 bases). V lost 4 bases and J lost 5, with 15 bases in between. The germline CDR1 and CDR2 sequences are SQVTM and ANQGSEA. This CDR3 contains 13 residues.

This clonotype was counted ten times or more. CDR3 DNA: TGTGCCAGCAGCCGGCAGGGGAACGACGAGCAGTACTTC. It translates to CASSRQGNDEQYF. The chain employs TRBV3-1 and TRBJ2-7; a possible D gene is TRBD1 (6 bases). The CDR3 loop spans 13 amino acids. Trimming shortened V by 4 bases and J by 5 bases, and 12 bases separated the two germline ends. Germline lookup yields CDR1 LGHDT and CDR2 YNNKEL (reference sequence).

This clonotype was counted once. The chain links TRBV2 to TRBJ2-7; 7 nucleotides align to TRBD2. This CDR3 region has 15 residues. The V gene's germline CDR1 is SNHLY and CDR2 FYNNEI. The V and J ends lost 5 bases and 7 bases, in that order; junction bases with no gene match: 14. In DNA form, the CDR3 reads TGTGCCAGCAGTTTCTCAGGGACTACGACTCGGGAGCAGTACTTC. Residues: CASSFSGTTTREQYF.

The rearrangement uses TRBV7-2 and TRBJ1-2, with D hard to call. Germline loops: CDR1 SGHTA, CDR2 FQGNSA. The CDR3 extends over 13 amino acids. V lost 2 bases, J lost 3 bases, and 7 bases lay in between. The CDR3 loop reads CASSLMGYYGYTF. CDR3 coding DNA: TGTGCCAGCAGCTTAATGGGTTACTATGGCTACACCTTC.

This clonotype was counted ten times or more. This sequence joins TRBV10-3 and TRBJ1-2; D unresolved. CDR1 ENHRY and CDR2 SYGVKD come from the germline V gene. V shed 0 bases and J shed 0 bases, with 11 bases lying between them. CDR3 length: 16 amino acids. The CDR3 loop reads CAISESRGAANYGYTF. CDR3 DNA: TGTGCCATCAGTGAGTCTCGCGGCGCGGCTAACTATGGCTACACCTTC.

This clonotype was seen ten or more times. A clone one base away is much larger, so this may be a read error. The chain employs TRBV25-1 and TRBJ1-4, with D possibly TRBD1 on 6 matching bases. The CDR3 runs to 15 residues. Germline-derived CDR1 and CDR2 are MGHDK and SYGVNS. The CDR3 loop is CASSEDLRDNEKLLF. The CDR3 nucleotides read TGTGCCAGCAGTGAAGATTTGAGGGACAATGAAAAACTGCTTTTT. Variable domain in full (rest from reference TRBV25-1 and TRBJ1-4): EADIYQTPRYLVIGTGKKITLECSQTMGHDKMYWYQQDPGMELHLIHYSYGVNSTEKGDLSSESTVSRIRTEHFPLTLESARPSHTSQYLCASSEDLRDNEKLLFGSGTQLSVL.

Points on this clonotype: This clone may be a read error of a much larger clone one base away. The V and J genes are TRBV19 and TRBJ2-6; 7 bases line up with TRBD1. This CDR3 comprises 16 residues. CDR1 and CDR2 (germline): LNHDA, SQIVND (reference sequence). The CDR3 DNA is TGTGCCAGTAGTACCCGGGACAGACCTGGGGCCAACGTCCTGGCTTTC. This encodes CASSTRDRPGANVLAF.

This clonotype was detected only a few times. V and J are TRBV19 and TRBJ1-1; D perhaps matches TRBD1 (6 bases). Germline CDR1 and CDR2: LNHDA and SQIVND (reference sequence). The germline V and J ends were trimmed by 6 bases and 0 bases, with 14 bases remaining between them. The CDR3 covers 15 residues. The CDR3 DNA reads TGTGCCAGTAGAGGGGAGACAGGAGTGAACACTGAAGCTTTCTTT. Translated, it gives CASRGETGVNTEAFF.

V is TRBV20-1 and J is TRBJ2-2; no clear D gene. Trimming removed 0 bases at V and 8 bases at J, with 13 bases between. This CDR3 has 14 amino acids. Germline V gene sequence: CDR1 DFQATT, CDR2 SNEGSKA (reference sequence). Written as DNA, the CDR3 is TGCAGTGCTAGAGATCTTGGGCATATAGGGGAGCTGTTTTTT. Its translation: CSARDLGHIGELFF.

This clonotype was counted many times. V usage is TRBV11-2 and J usage is TRBJ1-2; 9 bases line up with TRBD1. The CDR3 has 13 amino acids. Unmatched junction bases numbered 4, after V lost 5 bases and J lost 6 bases. CDR1 is SGHAT and CDR2 is FQNNGV in the germline V gene. CDR3 nucleotides: TGTGCCAGCAGCGAGGGACAGGGACATGGCTACACCTTC. Amino acid sequence: CASSEGQGHGYTF.

This clonotype has just a few counts. A single base separates this from a much larger clone, so it may be a read error. The chain recombines TRBV10-3 with TRBJ1-1, with a weak D call TRBD1 (5 bases). This CDR3 is 12 amino acids long. CDR1 is ENHRY, CDR2 SYGVKD, per germline. Here the CDR3 DNA reads TGTGCCGTCAGTGGGGGGAAGGCTGAAGCTTTCTTT. Its protein is CAVSGGKAEAFF.

This clonotype has more than one count but fewer than ten. The CDR3 protein is CSATRPSSYEQYF. CDR3 in DNA: TGCAGTGCAACCCGACCCAGCTCCTACGAGCAGTACTTC. This rearrangement joins TRBV20-1 to TRBJ2-7; D gene uncertain. Trimming removed 6 bases from V and 0 bases from J, with 12 bases in between. The V gene's germline CDR1 is DFQATT and CDR2 SNEGSKA (reference sequence). The CDR3 sequence is 13 residues long.

V gene TRBV2 combines with J gene TRBJ2-5; D remains ambiguous. Germline V gene data show CDR1 as SNHLY and CDR2 as FYNNEI. This CDR3 region has 14 residues. V lost 5 bases, J lost 0 bases, and 10 bases lay in between. CDR3 sequence: CASSSGGHQETQYF. DNA for the CDR3: TGTGCCAGCAGTTCGGGCGGCCACCAAGAGACCCAGTACTTC.

Details on this clonotype: Here the CDR3 omits its conserved ending phenylalanine or tryptophan, so a read error is the likely source. No DNA is shown, since the ends of the CDR3 on it are uncertain; the CDR3 is the one TCRdb lists. V gene TRBV20-1 combines with J gene TRBJ2-2; TRBD1, the table's D call, lacks a check against the DNA. Germline CDR1 is DFQATT and CDR2 is SNEGSKA (reference sequence). The CDR3 has 9 residues if both end residues are counted. CDR3 protein: CSASRGRGH.

This clonotype has more than one count but fewer than ten. V usage is TRBV15 and J usage is TRBJ2-7; no definite D call. Per germline, CDR1 LNHNV and CDR2 YYDKDF (reference sequence). V was clipped by 1 base and J by 4 bases, with 11 bases between them. The CDR3 contains 14 residues. CDR3 region: CATSRAPLSYEQYF. As DNA, the CDR3 is TGTGCCACCAGCAGAGCTCCGTTATCGTACGAGCAGTACTTC.

This chain connects TRBV12-3 or TRBV12-4 to TRBJ2-7; 7 positions match TRBD1. CDR3 length: 16 residues. V shed 7 bases, J shed 6 bases, and the junction held 18 bases outside the gene matches. The CDR3 region has the DNA TGTGCCAGCACCAAAGAGAGGAGACAGGGAAGGGGCGAGCAGTACTTC. It codes for CASTKERRQGRGEQYF.

This clonotype has only a few counts. For the CDR3, the DNA is TGTGCCAGCAGTGAAGGACAGGAAGAGACCCAGTACTTC. Translated, it gives CASSEGQEETQYF. The V call is TRBV6-1, the J call TRBJ2-5; the D gene is possibly TRBD1 (6 bases). The V end was cut by 1 base, the J end by 3 bases, with 6 bases between. CDR3 size: 13 residues. CDR1 is MNHNS and CDR2 is SASEGT in the germline V gene.

The chain combines TRBV24-1 with TRBJ2-7, with a weak D call TRBD1 (6 bases). With 10 bases removed from V and 6 bases from J, the gap between germline ends came to 18 bases. Looked up from germline, CDR1 is KGHDR and CDR2 is SFDVKD. CDR3 size: 13 residues. CDR3 nucleotides: TGTGCCACAGAGGAGTCAGGGGTTGGCGAGCAGTACTTC. It yields the protein CATEESGVGEQYF.

The chain joins TRBV11-1 to TRBJ1-1, with a possible D match to TRBD1 (5 bases). Germline V gene sequence: CDR1 SGHAT, CDR2 FQDESV (reference sequence). V was pared by 7 bases and J by 0 bases, with 21 bases between. CDR3 size: 17 residues. CDR3 bases: TGTGCCAGCAAATCTATTACAGGCCGAACCCTGAACACTGAAGCTTTCTTT. Translation: CASKSITGRTLNTEAFF. Supplemented by reference TRBV11-1 and TRBJ1-1, the full variable domain reads EAEVAQSPRYKITEKSQAVAFWCDPISGHATLYWYRQILGQGPELLVQFQDESVVDDSQLPKDRFSAERLKGVDSTLKIQPAELGDSAMYLCASKSITGRTLNTEAFFGQGTRLTVV.

This clonotype was seen a handful of times. The chain couples TRBV13 to TRBJ1-2; TRBD1 matches 8 bases. The germline gives CDR1 PRHDT, CDR2 FYEKMQ (reference sequence). Trimming cost V 4 bases and J 1 base; bases outside gene matches: 14. The CDR3 has 18 residues. The CDR3 region is CASSSVITGQGVNYGYTF. The CDR3 region has the DNA TGTGCCAGCAGCTCCGTAATTACCGGACAGGGAGTTAACTATGGCTACACCTTC. Full variable domain (rest looked up from reference TRBV13 and TRBJ1-2): AAGVIQSPRHLIKEKRETATLKCYPIPRHDTVYWYQQGPGQDPQFLISFYEKMQSDKGSIPDRFSAQQFSDYHSELNMSSLELGDSALYFCASSSVITGQGVNYGYTFGSGTRLTVV.

In its sample, this clonotype was seen once. This chain links TRBV7-8 with TRBJ2-7, with TRBD2 matching over 7 bases. The length of the CDR3 is 15 residues. J lost 7 bases, V lost 0 bases, and 9 bases had no gene match. The germline V gene encodes CDR1 SGHVS and CDR2 FQNEAQ. The CDR3 sequence is CASSLAGGLYNEQYF. CDR3 nucleotides: TGTGCCAGCAGCTTAGCGGGAGGGCTTTACAATGAGCAGTACTTC.